A selection of T cell receptor beta chains follows, all from one sample in a study of T-cell reconstitution after alpha-beta-depleted transplantation in children. TCRdb fed the PCR reads into MiXCR, producing one record per CDR3 protein. This sample has some 460,000 distinct CDR3 sequences, with 15% to 20% found just once. Source: PBMCs, mostly from graft donor cells, taken 360 days after TCRalphabeta/CD19-depleted stem cell transplant. The origin of the receptors is a boy in the first two years of life who had a stem cell transplant for Wiskott-Aldrich syndrome, so the T cells may come from the graft donor. Each CDR3 is given with its conserved first and last residue. A D gene is named only where the DNA matches it firmly. For some rows the clone size is stated as once, few or many, or as a class when expanded; others skip it.

abundance	j_gene	d_gene	v_gene	CDR3nt	CDR3aa
-	TRBJ2-7	-	TRBV5-1	TGCGCCAGCAGCTTGGGCGGGGATAATAGTTACGAGCAGTACTTC	CASSLGGDNSYEQYF
-	TRBJ1-6	-	TRBV15	TGTGCCACCGGGGACATCCGGCCAGATTCACCCCTCCACTTT	CATGDIRPDSPLHF
-	TRBJ1-5	-	TRBV11-2	TGTGCCAGCAGCCCGAACGGGTTAGGCAATCAGCCCCAGCATTTT	CASSPNGLGNQPQHF
-	TRBJ2-7	TRBD2	TRBV10-3	TGTGCCATCGGGACTACGGCCCCCTACGAGCAGTACTTC	CAIGTTAPYEQYF
-	TRBJ2-5	TRBD2	TRBV12-3/TRBV12-4	TGTGCCAGCACTTCGGAGACTAGCGTTCAAGAGACCCAGTACTTC	CASTSETSVQETQYF
-	TRBJ2-2	TRBD2	TRBV20-1	TGCAGTGCTAAAGGACTAGCCTTGAACACCGGGGAGCTGTTTTTT	CSAKGLALNTGELFF
many	TRBJ2-1	TRBD2	TRBV12-3/TRBV12-4	TGTGCCAGCAGCCCTGGGACTAGCGGGAGCATTCATGAGCAGTTCTTC	CASSPGTSGSIHEQFF
few	TRBJ2-7	-	TRBV7-9	TGTGCCAGCAGCCAGCTAGCGTCCCGCGAGTACTTC	CASSQLASREYF
few	TRBJ2-7	-	TRBV27	TGTGCCAGCACCCCGAGCGGAGGTCCGGCCTACGAGCAGTACTTC	CASTPSGGPAYEQYF
few	TRBJ2-1	TRBD1	TRBV20-1	TGCAGTGCTAGAGACGTTTTATGGGGACAGGGAAACAATGAGCAGTTCTTC	CSARDVLWGQGNNEQFF
few	TRBJ2-2	-	TRBV29-1	TGCAGCGCCACGGGCCGCACCGGGGAGCTGTTTTTT	CSATGRTGELFF
many	TRBJ2-7	-	TRBV20-1	TGCAGTGCTAAGCCTATTGGGAGTGATTACGAGCAGTACTTC	CSAKPIGSDYEQYF
-	TRBJ2-3	TRBD1	TRBV10-3	TGTGCCACTAACAGGGGGAGCACAGATACGCAGTATTTT	CATNRGSTDTQYF
many	TRBJ2-3	-	TRBV10-2	TGCGCCAGCAGGGTCACAGATACGCAGTATTTT	CASRVTDTQYF
-	TRBJ2-1	-	TRBV20-1	TGCAGTGCTAGAGATCCGGTGGGAGCGGGCGCTCCCTACAATGAGCAGTTCTTC	CSARDPVGAGAPYNEQFF
-	TRBJ1-4	-	TRBV5-1	TGCGCCAGCAGCTTGAAGTCCTGGCAGGCAGATGAAAAACTGTTTTTT	CASSLKSWQADEKLFF
few	TRBJ1-5	TRBD1	TRBV11-2	TGTGCCAGCAGCCGTGGGACAGGGGTTTGGCAGCCCCAGCATTTT	CASSRGTGVWQPQHF
few	TRBJ2-3	TRBD2	TRBV20-1	TGCAGTGCTAGAGAAAGGCTAGCGGGATATACGCAGTATTTT	CSARERLAGYTQYF
few	TRBJ1-1	-	TRBV6-2/TRBV6-3	TGTGCCAGCAGTATTGCGAGGGGGGGCACTGAAGCTTTCTTT	CASSIARGGTEAFF
-	TRBJ2-1	-	TRBV7-2	TGTGCCAGCAGCTTAAGGGCGAACTCCTACAATGAGCAGTTCTTC	CASSLRANSYNEQFF
few	TRBJ1-1	-	TRBV2	TGTGCCAGCAGTGAGAACCCTAGGATCATGAACACTGAAGCTTTCTTT	CASSENPRIMNTEAFF
few	TRBJ2-5	-	TRBV20-1	TGCAGTGCTGAGCAGGGGCGCCAAGGGACCCAGTACTTC	CSAEQGRQGTQYF
-	TRBJ2-3	-	TRBV6-1	TGTGCCAGCACCCAAGGGGGAGGTGGCACAGATACGCAGTATTTT	CASTQGGGGTDTQYF
-	TRBJ2-1	TRBD1	TRBV4-1	TGCGCCAGCAGCCCCAAGGGACAGGGAGTGAGGTCCTACAATGAGCAGTTCTTC	CASSPKGQGVRSYNEQFF
few	TRBJ2-5	-	TRBV30	TGTGCCTGGAGAGTTGGGCCCCAAGAGACCCAGTACTTC	CAWRVGPQETQYF
few	TRBJ2-7	TRBD2	TRBV28	TGTGCCAGCAGTTTAGCCCTAGCGGGCTTAAGCTCCTACGAGCAGTACTTC	CASSLALAGLSSYEQYF
-	TRBJ2-7	-	TRBV12-3/TRBV12-4	TGTGCCAGCAGTTTAGCGGGATCTGGAGCTGGCGAGCAGTACTTC	CASSLAGSGAGEQYF
few	TRBJ2-7	TRBD2	TRBV13	TGTGCCAGCAGCGCAAGCGGGAAAAGGTCCTACGAGCAGTACTTC	CASSASGKRSYEQYF
few	TRBJ2-7	TRBD2	TRBV6-1	TGTGCCAGCAGCCGAGTCGCCCTTATAGCGGGAGCGGGAGAGCAGTACTTC	CASSRVALIAGAGEQYF
-	TRBJ2-2	-	TRBV5-1	TGCGCCAGCGGGGGACTGAGCTTTGGGATCGCCGGGGAGCTGTTTTTT	CASGGLSFGIAGELFF
-	TRBJ1-1	-	TRBV7-9	TGTGCCAGCAGCCCAACCACCGGTATCGGGACTGAAGCTTTCTTT	CASSPTTGIGTEAFF
-	TRBJ2-5	-	TRBV3-1	TGTGCCAGCAGCCAAGATCGCCCCCTCCAAGAGACCCAGTACTTC	CASSQDRPLQETQYF
few	TRBJ2-1	TRBD2	TRBV11-2	TGTGCCAGCAGCTTAGTCCGAGGACTCCGGGGGGCCTACAATGAGCAGTTCTTC	CASSLVRGLRGAYNEQFF
-	TRBJ2-1	TRBD2	TRBV3-1	TGTGCCAGCAGCCAAAAAGCGGGAGTGGACAATGAGCAGTTCTTC	CASSQKAGVDNEQFF
-	TRBJ2-1	-	TRBV12-3/TRBV12-4	TGTGCCAGCAGTTTATGGGGGATAACCTACAATGAGCAGTTCTTC	CASSLWGITYNEQFF
few	TRBJ2-5	TRBD1	TRBV12-3/TRBV12-4	TGTGCCAGCAGCCCACAGGGGATCCTCGCCCAGTACTTC	CASSPQGILAQYF
few	TRBJ2-5	-	TRBV7-9	TGTGCCAGCAGCCGGCGATTCGGGGCCTTCCAAGAGACCCAGTACTTC	CASSRRFGAFQETQYF
-	TRBJ2-5	-	TRBV12-3/TRBV12-4	TGTGCCAGCAGTTTAAGGCTAGCACTAGAGACCCAGTACTTC	CASSLRLALETQYF
few	TRBJ2-7	-	TRBV12-3/TRBV12-4	TGTGCCAGCAGTTTCCGATCAGCGCAGTACTTC	CASSFRSAQYF
-	TRBJ1-5	-	TRBV28	TGTGCCAGCAGTCTCAGGCAGAGCCAGCCCCAGCATTTT	CASSLRQSQPQHF
-	TRBJ1-1	TRBD1	TRBV11-3	TGTGCCAGCAGCTATGGAGTACAGGGGGAAGCTTTCTTT	CASSYGVQGEAFF
few	TRBJ1-1	TRBD1	TRBV28	TGTGCCAGCAGTACGGACAGGGAAGCTTTCTTT	CASSTDREAFF
few	TRBJ2-7	-	TRBV11-2	TGTGCCAGCAGCATCGGTCTTGGACAGCCTTCCGAGCAGTACTTC	CASSIGLGQPSEQYF
few	TRBJ2-1	TRBD2	TRBV5-1	TGCGCCAGCAGCTTGGCTCGACTAGCGGGGATCAATGAGCAGTTCTTC	CASSLARLAGINEQFF
-	TRBJ2-5	-	TRBV24-1	TGTGCCACCAGTACTACGAGGGGGAATTCGGAGACCCAGTACTTC	CATSTTRGNSETQYF
-	TRBJ2-1	TRBD2	TRBV7-2	TGTGCCAGCAGCCTCAGCGGGAGGTTCTACAATGAGCAGTTCTTC	CASSLSGRFYNEQFF
-	TRBJ2-2	-	TRBV5-5	TGTGCCAGCAGCTTGGGAGCCCCCGCGAGCACCGGGGAGCTGTTTTTT	CASSLGAPASTGELFF
-	TRBJ1-4	-	TRBV20-1	TGCAGTGCTAGATCGACTCCCGAAAAACTGTTTTTT	CSARSTPEKLFF
-	TRBJ1-1	-	TRBV20-1	TGCAGTGCTAGAGTGCCAGGGTCTGAAGCTTTCTTT	CSARVPGSEAFF
-	TRBJ2-3	-	TRBV30	TGTGCCTGGAGTGTACGCGTCACACCTAGCACAGATACGCAGTATTTT	CAWSVRVTPSTDTQYF
many	TRBJ1-6	-	TRBV7-9	TGTGCCAGCAGCTTACTTACAGGGTTGGATTCACCCCTCCACTTT	CASSLLTGLDSPLHF
few	TRBJ2-1	TRBD2	TRBV29-1	TGCAGCGTCTCGGGACTAGCGGGCGAAGGGACCTACAATGAGCAGTTCTTC	CSVSGLAGEGTYNEQFF
few	TRBJ1-4	TRBD1	TRBV20-1	TGCAGTGCTAGAGATATGGACAGGGTTGAAAAACTGTTTTTT	CSARDMDRVEKLFF
few	TRBJ2-3	-	TRBV5-6	TGTGCCAGCAGCTTCTCCCAGCGGACCATCACAGATACGCAGTATTTT	CASSFSQRTITDTQYF
-	TRBJ2-1	-	TRBV7-2	TGTGCCAGCAGCCTCGACAGAGCCTACAGTCATGAGCAGTTCTTC	CASSLDRAYSHEQFF
-	TRBJ2-7	-	TRBV15	TGTGCCACCAGCAGAGGGGGGTCCCGAAGGTACGACGAGCAGTACTTC	CATSRGGSRRYDEQYF
few	TRBJ2-7	-	TRBV24-1	TGTGCCACCAGTGATTCCGGGCCCCTCTACGAGCAGTACTTC	CATSDSGPLYEQYF
few	TRBJ1-1	-	TRBV7-9	TGTGCCAGCAGCCACCGGGACGGAGACATGAACACTGAAGCTTTCTTT	CASSHRDGDMNTEAFF
few	TRBJ2-7	TRBD1	TRBV12-3/TRBV12-4	TGTGCCAGCAGCCGGGGACAGGGGGCTTCCTACGAGCAGTACTTC	CASSRGQGASYEQYF